The present entry profiles one TCR beta chain with its context. Antigen specificity is unknown. Oncomine TCR Beta short-read sequencing was applied to DNA from cultured CD4+ T cells. A single record per CDR3 protein comes from TCRdb applying MiXCR to the PCR reads. The sample holds about 14,000 distinct CDR3 sequences; approximately 45% are singletons and the top ten take approximately 15%. The data originate from a study of vaccination and CD4 T cells after COVID-19. The sample's treatment: roughly 10-day PBMC culture with coronavirus spike peptide pools or control peptides (ViraFEST assay). This CDR3 contains 13 residues. Looked up from germline, CDR1 is MNHNS and CDR2 is SASEGT. V was cut by 8 bases and J by 4 bases, with 14 bases left in between.

The sequenced sample consisted of cultured CD4+ T cells from blood. The chain uses TRBV6-1 and TRBJ1-1, with a possible D match to TRBD1 (5 bases). This sequence was found in a human donor with COVID-19. The CDR3 DNA sequence: TGTGCCAGCCGCGGGGGTATAAGCACTGAAGCTTTCTTT. Translating gives CASRGGISTEAFF.